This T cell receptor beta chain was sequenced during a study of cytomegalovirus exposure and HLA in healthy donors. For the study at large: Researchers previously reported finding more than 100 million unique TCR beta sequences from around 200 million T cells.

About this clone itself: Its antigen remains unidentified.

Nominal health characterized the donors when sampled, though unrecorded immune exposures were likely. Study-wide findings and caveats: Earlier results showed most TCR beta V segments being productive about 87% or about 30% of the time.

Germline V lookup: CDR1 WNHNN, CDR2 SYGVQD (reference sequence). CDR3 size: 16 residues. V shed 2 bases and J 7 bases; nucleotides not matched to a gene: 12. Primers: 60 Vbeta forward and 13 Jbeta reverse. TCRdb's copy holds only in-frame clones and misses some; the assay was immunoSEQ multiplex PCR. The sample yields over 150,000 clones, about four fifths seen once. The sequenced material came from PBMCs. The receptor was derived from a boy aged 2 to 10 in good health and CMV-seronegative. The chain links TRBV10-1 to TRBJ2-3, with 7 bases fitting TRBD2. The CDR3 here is CASSEVSGGLINTQYF. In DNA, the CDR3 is TGCGCCAGCAGTGAGGTGTCGGGAGGTTTAATTAATACGCAGTATTTT.